Below, 32 T cell receptor beta chains from the same sample are listed, as sequenced in a study of Ad26.COV2.S vaccination and SARS-CoV-2 variants. Treatment of the sample: 19 received Ad26.COV2.S at low or high dose, single or two shots; 5 received placebo; per-sample allocation not given. Sample collection was performed on day 63 after the first vaccine or placebo injection. The repertoire was sequenced with immunoSEQ multiplex PCR; TCRdb's copy has only in-frame clones and lacks some. The sample yields about 400,000 clones, roughly four fifths seen once. The sequenced sample was peripheral blood, obtained in a trial of Ad26.COV2.S vaccine versus placebo. These receptors were collected from a person between 18 and 65 years old who received the Ad26.COV2.S COVID-19 vaccine or a placebo.

This clone was detected many times. This chain links TRBV25-1 with TRBJ1-2, with 7 bases aligning to TRBD1. The CDR3 consists of 14 residues. V was pared by 1 base and J by 7 bases, with 6 bases of the junction left unmatched. Germline lookup yields CDR1 MGHDK and CDR2 SYGVNS. The CDR3 nucleotides are TGTGCCAGCAGTGAATTGGGCGGGACAGCTGGCTACACCTTC. It specifies CASSELGGTAGYTF.

V and J are TRBV19 and TRBJ1-6; D call uncertain. V shed 1 base and J shed 7 bases, with 5 bases lying between them. The CDR3 length is 13 residues. CDR1 is LNHDA, CDR2 SQIVND, per germline (reference sequence). CDR3: CASSIGRNSPLHF. CDR3 DNA: TGTGCCAGTAGTATAGGACGCAATTCACCCCTCCACTTT.

The V and J genes are TRBV29-1 and TRBJ1-1; D is possibly TRBD1 (5 bases). The CDR3 is 15 residues long. Germline values: CDR1 SQVTM, CDR2 ANQGSEA. V was pared by 2 bases and J by 3 bases, with 16 bases between. The CDR3, as DNA: TGCAGCGTTGAACGGGGGATTAGTACTTACACTGAAGCTTTCTTT. It translates to CSVERGISTYTEAFF.

The V gene is TRBV9, the J gene TRBJ1-3; D perhaps matches TRBD1 (5 bases). Looked up from germline, CDR1 is SGDLS and CDR2 is YYNGEE. This CDR3 region has 15 residues. V was pared by 4 bases and J by 3 bases, with 14 bases between. CDR3 DNA: TGTGCCAGCAGCTATCCGCGGGGGGGTGGAAACACCATATATTTT. As protein: CASSYPRGGGNTIYF.

This clone was found once. The chain links TRBV18 to TRBJ2-2; D perhaps matches TRBD1 (5 bases). Germline loops: CDR1 KGHSH, CDR2 LQKENI. The length of the CDR3 is 14 residues. The V gene lost 8 bases and the J gene lost 5 bases, with 15 bases spanning the gap. The CDR3 region is CASTKQVQTGELFF. The CDR3 nucleotides are TGTGCCAGCACAAAACAGGTCCAGACCGGGGAGCTGTTTTTT.

V gene TRBV6-5 combines with J gene TRBJ1-1; D is ambiguous. Germline CDR1 reads MNHEY; CDR2 reads SVGAGI. V was cut by 4 bases and J by 11 bases, with 11 bases left in between. The CDR3 extends over 11 amino acids. The chain's CDR3 is CASSSGALAFF. CDR3 bases: TGTGCCAGCAGTTCTGGCGCCCTGGCTTTCTTT.

V usage is TRBV7-9 and J usage is TRBJ1-1; D perhaps matches TRBD1 (5 bases). With 1 base removed from V and 0 bases from J, the gap between germline ends came to 9 bases. Per germline, CDR1 SEHNR and CDR2 FQNEAQ (reference sequence). The CDR3 runs 15 residues. CDR3 loop: CASSLEGAMNTEAFF. In DNA, the CDR3 is TGTGCCAGCAGCTTAGAAGGGGCTATGAACACTGAAGCTTTCTTT.

The CDR3 here is CASSLVGLSTDTQYF. For the CDR3, the DNA is TGTGCCAGCAGCTTAGTGGGACTTAGCACAGATACGCAGTATTTT. V usage is TRBV7-2 and J usage is TRBJ2-3, with D perhaps matching TRBD2 (6 bases). The CDR3 is made up of 15 amino acids. V was trimmed by 1 base and J by 0 bases, leaving 8 bases between them. Germline V lookup: CDR1 SGHTA, CDR2 FQGNSA.

As DNA, the CDR3 is TGTGCCAGACTCGGGAACCTAGCGGGAGTCATCTACAATGAGCAGTTCTTC. It yields the protein CARLGNLAGVIYNEQFF. This chain connects TRBV2 to TRBJ2-1, with TRBD2 matching 10 bases. There are 17 residues in the CDR3. Germline assignment: CDR1 SNHLY and CDR2 FYNNEI. After removal of 9 bases from V and 3 bases from J, the junction contained 14 bases not matched to a gene.

The V call is TRBV10-1, the J call TRBJ2-7; no clear D gene. V shed 3 bases and J shed 3 bases, with 9 bases lying between them. Germline V gives CDR1 WNHNN, CDR2 SYGVQD (reference sequence). The CDR3 is 13 residues long. The CDR3 DNA is TGCGCCAGCAGTGACAATCCAGGCTACGAGCAGTACTTC. Encoded protein: CASSDNPGYEQYF.

In regard to this clone: Other DNA sequences in the sample encode the same CDR3. The chain carries TRBV5-4 and TRBJ1-1; no clear D gene. The CDR3 contains 14 residues. Germline-derived CDR1 and CDR2 are SGHNT and YYREEE (reference sequence). V lost 4 bases to trimming and J lost 1 base, with 11 bases between them. The CDR3 region has the DNA TGTGCCAGCAGCCCGGATAGGGCGAACACTGAAGCTTTCTTT. Its translation is CASSPDRANTEAFF.

The chain joins TRBV4-1 to TRBJ2-7, with D perhaps TRBD2 (5 bases). The CDR3 is 15 amino acids. The germline V gene has CDR1 MGHRA and CDR2 YSYEKL. V shed 3 bases and J shed 0 bases, with 12 bases lying between them. Written as DNA, the CDR3 is TGCGCCAGCAGCCAGGAAGCGAGGGTCTCCTACGAGCAGTACTTC. Protein product: CASSQEARVSYEQYF.

Only one count was recorded for this clone. This chain uses TRBV2 with TRBJ2-1, with 7 bases fitting TRBD1. The CDR3 is 15 amino acids. Trimming cost V 3 bases and J 4 bases; bases outside gene matches: 6. CDR1 and CDR2 (germline): SNHLY, FYNNEI. The CDR3 sequence: CASSENRGRYNEQFF. For the CDR3, the DNA is TGTGCCAGCAGTGAGAACAGGGGACGGTACAATGAGCAGTTCTTC.

The chain links TRBV6-5 to TRBJ1-1, with a tentative D call TRBD1 (5 bases). This CDR3 has 14 amino acids. Germline lookup yields CDR1 MNHEY and CDR2 SVGAGI. V was trimmed by 6 bases and J by 4 bases, leaving 15 bases between them. The CDR3 here is CASSDRGGTTEAFF. CDR3 DNA: TGTGCCAGCAGCGACCGGGGGGGGACCACTGAAGCTTTCTTT.

The rearrangement joins TRBV7-8 to TRBJ2-7; tentative D call: TRBD2 (6 bases). Germline values: CDR1 SGHVS, CDR2 FQNEAQ. V gave up 1 base and J gave up 6 bases, with 19 bases separating them. This CDR3 is built from 16 residues. CDR3 DNA: TGTGCCAGCAGCTTAGAGGGGCGGGGCAGGGCAGCCGAGCAGTACTTC. This gives the protein CASSLEGRGRAAEQYF.

This rearrangement joins TRBV19 to TRBJ2-1, with TRBD2 matching over 7 bases. This CDR3 has 16 amino acids. With V trimmed by 0 bases and J by 6 bases, 8 bases remained unmatched. Germline V gives CDR1 LNHDA, CDR2 SQIVND (reference sequence). DNA for the CDR3: TGTGCCAGTAGTATAGATCGAGCGGGATTATCCAATGAGCAGTTCTTC. It yields the protein CASSIDRAGLSNEQFF.

This clone was observed a single time. The gene calls are TRBV6-5 and TRBJ2-7, with no clear D. Per the germline V gene, CDR1 is MNHEY and CDR2 is SVGAGI. V was trimmed by 5 bases and J by 3 bases, leaving 14 bases between them. The length of the CDR3 is 14 residues. CDR3 DNA: TGTGCCAGCAGTCCTCCGGGTCCAATCTACGAGCAGTACTTC. Translating gives CASSPPGPIYEQYF.

The gene calls are TRBV2 and TRBJ2-2; 7 positions agree with TRBD2. The CDR3 extends over 14 amino acids. Trimming took 3 bases from V and 5 from J; bases not matched to a gene: 3. Germline V CDR1 and CDR2: SNHLY, FYNNEI. CDR3 region: CASSDREGTGELFF. CDR3 nucleotides: TGTGCCAGCAGTGACAGGGAGGGGACCGGGGAGCTGTTTTTT. The complete variable domain, with remaining parts taken from reference TRBV2 and TRBJ2-2, reads EPEVTQTPSHQVTQMGQEVILRCVPISNHLYFYWYRQILGQKVEFLVSFYNNEISEKSEIFDDQFSVERPDGSNFTLKIRSTKLEDSAMYFCASSDREGTGELFFGEGSRLTVL.

The chain joins TRBV5-1 to TRBJ2-5; 7 nucleotides agree with TRBD1. V lost 2 bases and J lost 5; bases outside the gene matches: 6. This CDR3 is built from 14 residues. Per germline, CDR1 SGHRS and CDR2 YFSETQ. Here the CDR3 DNA reads TGCGCCAGCAGCTTTCCGACACAGGGGGAGACCCAGTACTTC. It translates to CASSFPTQGETQYF.

Turning to this clone: The same CDR3 is also encoded by other DNA sequences in this sample. V gene TRBV6-5 combines with J gene TRBJ1-5; D is unresolved. Germline V gene lookup returns CDR1 MNHEY and CDR2 SVGAGI. The CDR3 totals 13 residues. The V end lost 0 bases, the J end lost 7 bases, and 7 bases lay between the germline ends. The CDR3 region has the DNA TGTGCCAGCAGTTACTCGATCGGGCAGCCCCAGCATTTT. Translation: CASSYSIGQPQHF.

V and J are TRBV5-4 and TRBJ2-7; 8 bases are shared with TRBD2. J gave up 2 bases and V 2 bases, and 6 bases lay outside the gene matches. CDR3 length equals 15 residues. Germline CDR1 SGHNT, CDR2 YYREEE (reference sequence). The CDR3 sequence is CASSFIAGSPYEQYF. CDR3 nucleotides: TGTGCCAGCAGCTTTATAGCGGGGAGCCCCTACGAGCAGTACTTC.

The V and J genes are TRBV3-1 (or the pseudogene TRBV3-2) and TRBJ1-2, with D hard to call. Trimming took off 1 base at V and 6 bases at J, with 12 bases between the two ends. Germline V CDR1 and CDR2: LGHDT, YNNKEL (reference sequence). The CDR3 consists of 14 residues. The CDR3 reads CASSQVSVEDGYTF. CDR3 nucleotides: TGTGCCAGCAGCCAAGTTTCGGTGGAAGATGGCTACACCTTC.

The genes are TRBV14 and TRBJ1-1, with D tentatively TRBD1 (5 bases). The CDR3 is made up of 13 amino acids. Trimming left V 4 bases short and J 5 bases short, with 11 bases between. The germline V gene has CDR1 SGHDN and CDR2 FVKESK. CDR3 in amino acids: CASSPQGWTEAFF. In DNA form, the CDR3 reads TGTGCCAGCAGCCCGCAGGGCTGGACTGAAGCTTTCTTT.

The V gene is TRBV6-6, the J gene TRBJ1-2; 7 bases are a match to TRBD1. The CDR3 is 17 amino acids. Trimming at V came to 5 bases and at J to 2 bases, leaving 14 bases not matched to a gene. The germline CDR1 and CDR2 sequences are MNHNY and SVGAGI (reference sequence). The chain's CDR3 is CASSLQPGQLGNYGYTF. The CDR3 nucleotides read TGTGCCAGCAGTCTGCAACCGGGACAGCTGGGAAACTATGGCTACACCTTC.

The chain links TRBV11-3 to TRBJ2-1; 7 bases align to TRBD2. Per the germline V gene, CDR1 is SGHNT and CDR2 is YENEEA. The CDR3 length is 14 residues. Trimming took 2 bases from V and 7 from J; bases not matched to a gene: 5. The CDR3 loop reads CASSLPGGWNEQFF. DNA of the CDR3: TGTGCCAGCAGCTTACCGGGAGGTTGGAATGAGCAGTTCTTC. Drawing the rest from reference TRBV11-3 and TRBJ2-1, the complete variable domain is EAGVVQSPRYKIIEKKQPVAFWCNPISGHNTLYWYLQNLGQGPELLIRYENEEAVDDSQLPKDRFSAERLKGVDSTLKIQPAELGDSAVYLCASSLPGGWNEQFFGPGTRLTVL.

This chain links TRBV18 with TRBJ2-7; 11 bases align to TRBD1. Trimming cost V 4 bases and J 4 bases; bases outside gene matches: 6. Germline values: CDR1 KGHSH, CDR2 LQKENI. The CDR3 runs 15 residues. The CDR3 nucleotides are TGTGCCAGCTCACGGGACAGGGGGTTTCCTTACGAGCAGTACTTC. Protein product: CASSRDRGFPYEQYF.

This clone appeared a single time. The chain uses TRBV28 and TRBJ2-2; TRBD2 might be the D (6 bases). CDR1 is MDHEN and CDR2 is SYDVKM in the germline V gene. Trimming took 4 bases from V and 7 from J, leaving 25 bases between them. This CDR3 comprises 18 residues. The CDR3 region has the DNA TGTGCCAGCAGTTCGGGGGTCGTAGCGGAGACCCCCATCGGGGAGCTGTTTTTT. This gives the protein CASSSGVVAETPIGELFF.

This rearrangement joins TRBV5-4 to TRBJ1-1; TRBD1 is a possible D gene (6 bases). Germline V gene lookup returns CDR1 SGHNT and CDR2 YYREEE (reference sequence). This CDR3 has 14 residues. V was cut by 3 bases and J by 1 base, with 10 bases left in between. CDR3: CASSSKGGNTEAFF. The DNA for the CDR3 is TGTGCCAGCAGCTCCAAGGGGGGGAACACTGAAGCTTTCTTT.

This clone was observed once. The chain links TRBV5-5 to TRBJ1-1, with D perhaps matching TRBD1 (5 bases). This CDR3 contains 14 residues. V was clipped by 4 bases and J by 3 bases, with 13 bases between them. Germline-derived CDR1 and CDR2 are SGHKS and YYEKEE (reference sequence). CDR3 sequence (DNA): TGTGCCAGCAGCCGCGAGGCAGGGTACACTGAAGCTTTCTTT. It is translated as CASSREAGYTEAFF.

The chain uses TRBV11-2 and TRBJ1-4, with D possibly being TRBD1 (5 bases). Per germline, CDR1 SGHAT and CDR2 FQNNGV. Trimming cost V 2 bases and J 8 bases, with 12 bases left between them. The CDR3 loop spans 14 amino acids. Here the CDR3 reads CASSLRQPEEKLFF. CDR3 nucleotides: TGTGCCAGCAGCTTAAGACAGCCGGAGGAAAAACTGTTTTTT.

The DNA of the CDR3 is TGTGCCACCAGCAGGGACAGGGTGACCTACGAGCAGTACTTC. It encodes CATSRDRVTYEQYF. The chain combines TRBV15 with TRBJ2-7; 8 nucleotides match TRBD1. The CDR3 totals 14 residues. Germline values: CDR1 LNHNV, CDR2 YYDKDF (reference sequence). V was clipped by 3 bases and J by 2 bases; unmatched bases: 3. The full variable domain, in which reference TRBV15 and TRBJ2-7 provide the parts outside the CDR3, is DAMVIQNPRYQVTQFGKPVTLSCSQTLNHNVMYWYQQKSSQAPKLLFHYYDKDFNNEADTPDNFQSRRPNTSFCFLDIRSPGLGDTAMYLCATSRDRVTYEQYFGPGTRLTVT.

Many counts were recorded for this clone. J is TRBJ1-5 and V is TRBV7-2, with D possibly TRBD1 on 6 matching bases. Germline V CDR1 and CDR2: SGHTA, FQGNSA. This CDR3 is built from 14 residues. V was pared by 7 bases and J by 2 bases, with 12 bases between. The CDR3: CASTQQGGNQPQHF. In DNA, the CDR3 is TGTGCCAGCACCCAACAGGGAGGCAATCAGCCCCAGCATTTT.